This TCR beta chain comes out of a study of blood T cell repertoires in COVID-19. Turning to the study itself: Specimens from acute and convalescent COVID-19 originated in the United States, Italy and Spain. PBMCs, B-cell-depleted T cells, or T cells provided the cDNA or gDNA that made up the material.

Original processing notes: Reference gene primer amplification gave estimated nucleated cell counts. This table comes from immunoSEQ multiplex PCR, and its TCRdb copy is limited to in-frame clones, with some not included. The DNA was the basis for D and trimming; V, J and clone size are from that table. The sample has under 300,000 clones; around four fifths are singletons. Trimming removed 6 bases from V and 10 bases from J; junction bases left unmatched: 17. The CDR3 sequence is 15 residues long. The germline gives CDR1 SGHKS, CDR2 YYEKEE (reference sequence). The source is a man aged 60 to 69 who had recovered from COVID-19. The V and J genes are TRBV5-5 and TRBJ1-2; TRBD1 matches at 8 bases. The sample consisted of peripheral blood. The CDR3 sequence: CASTVILAPDRAYTF. In DNA form, the CDR3 reads TGTGCCAGCACCGTGATACTCGCTCCGGACAGGGCCTACACCTTC.